This TCR beta chain was captured in a study of T cell responses to AZD1222 COVID-19 vaccine (dated by TCRdb to the early 2020s). Describing the broader study: A total of around 240 trial participants underwent TCR sequencing, of whom about 200 received two doses of AZD1222 and some 26 received two doses of the MenACWY control vaccine. Trial participants were enrolled into age subgroups of 18-55, 56-69 and 70-plus years, which contained around 150, 29 and 61 TCR-sequenced participants, respectively.

Here is what the overall study found, with its caveats: Because no samples from the day 14 peak response were available, repertoires could be characterized only after the peak T cell response. The whole spike protein was spanned by vaccine-associated CD4 TCRs, and dominant responses were seen in regions 160-218 and 743-854. Conclusions about previously exposed vaccinees are limited because only a handful of AZD1222 recipients were SARS-CoV-2 seropositive at baseline. Nearly half of unique spike-specific TCRs reportedly recognized epitopes outside regions mutated in the B.1.351 and B.1.1.7 variants. In the small 56-69-year group, the increase in depth fell short of significance, most likely because of low power. After two AZD1222 doses, both the breadth and the depth of spike-specific TCRs were significantly higher than at day 0 and than in MenACWY recipients. Most participants were white British and females outnumbered males, and the authors suggested that clonal diversity may have been underestimated.

As regards this clone: Its recognized antigen is unknown.

The meaning of the sample's time point label: baseline before first vaccination. Samples from vaccinated people were obtained from the UK trials COV001 and COV002, which included a single-blind randomized controlled phase 2/3 trial of AZD1222 (ChAdOx1 nCoV-19) in healthy adults. For TCRbeta chain sequencing, PBMC samples from trial participants were taken at day 0 and at day 28 after the second dose. From cysteine to phenylalanine, the CDR3 is 18 amino acids long. Here the CDR3 DNA is all that survives: 54 bases in frame from base 1. CDR1 LNHDA and CDR2 SQIVND were looked up in the germline V gene (reference sequence). V is pruned by 3 bases and J by 4 bases, leaving 12 bases of the junction without a gene match. The CDR3 regions of human TCRbeta chains were subjected to immunosequencing. The paper's processing steps were these. Repertoire TCRs were matched against a reference library of SARS-CoV-2-specific TCRs generated with the MIRA antigen-specificity platform. Breadth was defined as the fraction of unique TCRs that were SARS-CoV-2-associated, and depth was defined as the fraction of total T cells that were SARS-CoV-2-associated. Using the MIRA data, each spike-specific TCR was mapped to the spike region that the TCR reacts to and placed in a CD4 or CD8 class. Log10-transformed breadth and depth values were compared by one-way ANOVA with Sidak's multiple comparisons tests. TCRdb stores this immuneACCESS table with in-frame sequences only. Part of the clones is absent; in the studies checked, under half of the shortfall reflects unresolved V genes, and no reason is known for the rest. V and J calls and clone size are as listed in that table; D and trimming were resolved from the DNA. The table kept for this sample lists around 140,000 clones. The ten largest clones capture 2% to 2.5% of the sample.

The chain employs TRBV19 and TRBJ2-5, and 12 junction bases match TRBD2. This sequence was found in an adult in good health. Specimen: peripheral blood. The CDR3 has the sequence CASSIAASGGAAGETQYF. The sequence in DNA is TGTGCCAGTAGTATTGCGGCTAGCGGGGGGGCCGCGGGAGAGACCCAGTACTTC.